The next 24 T cell receptor beta chains were all read from a single sample in a study of blood T cell repertoires in COVID-19. The method was immunoSEQ multiplex PCR; TCRdb's version includes in-frame clones alone and lacks a portion of them. The sample lists roughly 250,000 clones, roughly four fifths occurring once. The sample comprised peripheral blood. The receptors originated from a woman older than 75 with acute or convalescent COVID-19.

Comment on this clone: Other DNA sequences of this sample code for an identical CDR3. The chain combines TRBV5-1 with TRBJ2-5; 7 bases fit TRBD2. Germline values: CDR1 SGHRS, CDR2 YFSETQ. CDR3 length: 14 amino acids. With V trimmed by 0 bases and J by 5 bases, 4 bases remained unmatched. CDR3 nucleotide sequence: TGCGCCAGCAGCTTGGGACTAGCAGGGGAGACCCAGTACTTC. Amino acid sequence: CASSLGLAGETQYF.

The CDR3 coding sequence is TGTGCCAGCAGCCAAGTAGCGGGACAGGGGTTGACAGATACGCAGTATTTT. Translating gives CASSQVAGQGLTDTQYF. The chain links TRBV3-1 (or the pseudogene TRBV3-2) to TRBJ2-3; 10 nucleotides match TRBD1. Germline trimming cut 1 base from V and 3 bases from J; bases unmatched to any gene: 7. This CDR3 spans 17 amino acids. Germline CDR1 LGHDT, CDR2 YNNKEL (reference sequence).

The CDR3 nucleotides read TGCGCCAGCAGCTCGAGACAGTATTCTTGGGCCTACGAGCAGTACTTC. Residues: CASSSRQYSWAYEQYF. The rearrangement uses TRBV5-1 and TRBJ2-7, with TRBD1 as a possible D gene (5 bases). The CDR3 runs 16 residues. V shed 3 bases and J shed 2 bases, with 18 bases lying between them. Germline V lookup: CDR1 SGHRS, CDR2 YFSETQ.

The chain has TRBV19 and TRBJ2-1; 9 nucleotides align to TRBD2. The CDR3 is 15 residues long. The germline V gene has CDR1 LNHDA and CDR2 SQIVND (reference sequence). The V and J ends lost 10 bases and 7 bases, in that order; junction bases with no gene match: 14. In nucleotides, the CDR3 is TGTGCCACCGCGGGCGGGAGGGTGAGTAGAAATGAGCAGTTCTTC. It is translated as CATAGGRVSRNEQFF. Combining the CDR3 with reference TRBV19 and TRBJ2-1 gives the whole variable domain DGGITQSPKYLFRKEGQNVTLSCEQNLNHDAMYWYRQDPGQGLRLIYYSQIVNDFQKGDIAEGYSVSREKKESFPLTVTSAQKNPTAFYLCATAGGRVSRNEQFFGPGTRLTVL.

The chain recombines TRBV2 with TRBJ1-1; D unclear. CDR1 is SNHLY, CDR2 FYNNEI, per germline. Trimming stripped 6 bases from V and 4 bases from J, with 12 bases between. CDR3 length: 13 residues. The CDR3 is CASSVALSTEAFF. The CDR3 DNA reads TGTGCCAGCAGCGTTGCCCTGAGCACTGAAGCTTTCTTT.

The chain is built from TRBV2 and TRBJ1-2, with 9 bases fitting TRBD1. The J segment lost 0 bases and the V segment lost 4 bases, leaving 9 bases of the junction unmatched. Germline assignment: CDR1 SNHLY and CDR2 FYNNEI. This CDR3 is built from 17 residues. The CDR3 region is CASSGRDREGSNYGYTF. CDR3 bases: TGTGCCAGCAGTGGGAGGGACAGGGAGGGATCTAACTATGGCTACACCTTC.

The chain employs TRBV19 and TRBJ1-2; 7 bases map to TRBD1. This CDR3 region has 13 residues. V shed 11 bases, J shed 0 bases, and the junction held 6 bases outside the gene matches. Germline lookup yields CDR1 LNHDA and CDR2 SQIVND (reference sequence). The CDR3 is CARRDRANYGYTF. CDR3 nucleotides: TGTGCCCGAAGGGACAGAGCTAACTATGGCTACACCTTC.

V is TRBV6-5 and J is TRBJ2-5; D is uncertain. This CDR3 is 12 amino acids long. The germline V gene has CDR1 MNHEY and CDR2 SVGAGI. Trimming left V 4 bases short and J 5 bases short, with 8 bases between. CDR3 amino acids: CASSSPQETQYF. CDR3 nucleotide sequence: TGTGCCAGCAGTTCCCCTCAGGAGACCCAGTACTTC.

V usage is TRBV30 and J usage is TRBJ1-2, with 12 bases identical to TRBD1. With V trimmed by 0 bases and J by 6 bases, 14 bases remained unmatched. The CDR3 loop spans 18 amino acids. Per germline, CDR1 GTSNPN and CDR2 SVGIG (reference sequence). CDR3 in amino acids: CAWSVRVGTGGLVHGYTF. The DNA of the CDR3 is TGTGCCTGGAGTGTACGGGTCGGGACAGGGGGCCTAGTTCATGGCTACACCTTC.

This clone was seen more than once but under ten times. The chain recombines TRBV28 with TRBJ1-2; 7 positions match TRBD1. Germline V gene sequence: CDR1 MDHEN, CDR2 SYDVKM. The CDR3 has 14 amino acids. The J segment lost 2 bases and the V segment lost 6 bases, leaving 6 bases of the junction unmatched. CDR3 nucleotide sequence: TGTGCCAGCAGCCCTTTGGGACAGAACTATGGCTACACCTTC. This sequence encodes CASSPLGQNYGYTF.

The chain is built from TRBV9 and TRBJ1-2; perhaps TRBD1 as D (5 bases). The CDR3 extends over 15 amino acids. Germline V gene data show CDR1 as SGDLS and CDR2 as YYNGEE. The V and J ends lost 0 bases and 6 bases respectively, with 15 bases between them. CDR3 nucleotides: TGTGCCAGCAGCGTAGATCCTTTTACGGGGGATGGCTACACCTTC. This sequence encodes CASSVDPFTGDGYTF.

In DNA, the CDR3 is TGTGCTAGCCAGGGGTTGGATGGAAACACCATATATTTT. Its translation is CASQGLDGNTIYF. The chain couples TRBV6-5 to TRBJ1-3, with a possible D match to TRBD1 (6 bases). The germline V gene has CDR1 MNHEY and CDR2 SVGAGI. The CDR3 loop spans 13 amino acids.

This rearrangement joins TRBV3-1 (or the pseudogene TRBV3-2) to TRBJ1-3, with 7 nucleotides matching TRBD1. Germline CDR1 reads LGHDT; CDR2 reads YNNKEL (reference sequence). The CDR3 covers 18 residues. Losses at the gene ends were 0 bases for V and 7 bases for J; bases not matched to a gene: 15. The CDR3 DNA is TGTGCCAGCAGCCAAGAACCCACCCGACAGGGAGGTCTGAACACCATATATTTT. It yields the protein CASSQEPTRQGGLNTIYF.

The genes are TRBV18 and TRBJ1-4, with 7 bases identical to TRBD1. Germline V gene lookup returns CDR1 KGHSH and CDR2 LQKENI. Trimming removed 3 bases from V and 4 bases from J; junction bases left unmatched: 5. The CDR3 loop spans 15 amino acids. The CDR3 region has the DNA TGTGCCAGCTCACCGCGACAGGGCCTTAATGAAAAACTGTTTTTT. Protein product: CASSPRQGLNEKLFF.

The V call is TRBV5-1, the J call TRBJ2-3; the D gene is possibly TRBD2 (6 bases). Trimming stripped 0 bases from V and 0 bases from J, with 11 bases between. This CDR3 is built from 16 residues. Germline lookup yields CDR1 SGHRS and CDR2 YFSETQ. As DNA, the CDR3 is TGCGCCAGCAGCTTGGCCGTAGCGGCTAGCACAGATACGCAGTATTTT. Encoded protein: CASSLAVAASTDTQYF.

The chain is built from TRBV19 and TRBJ1-5; D not resolved. Germline values: CDR1 LNHDA, CDR2 SQIVND (reference sequence). V lost 4 bases, J lost 3 bases, and 7 bases lay in between. The CDR3 consists of 13 residues. CDR3 nucleotide sequence: TGTGCCAGTAGTAACAACCACAATCAGCCCCAGCATTTT. Translation gives CASSNNHNQPQHF.

V is TRBV14 and J is TRBJ2-3; no clear D. Germline V CDR1 and CDR2: SGHDN, FVKESK. V was shortened by 6 bases and J by 4 bases, with 11 bases between the two germline ends. This CDR3 spans 13 amino acids. CDR3 protein: CASRPSRADTQYF. The CDR3 bases are TGTGCCAGCAGACCCTCTCGGGCAGATACGCAGTATTTT.

The chain is built from TRBV5-8 and TRBJ2-1; 7 bases line up with TRBD1. The J segment lost 7 bases and the V segment lost 4 bases, leaving 14 bases of the junction unmatched. Germline V gene sequence: CDR1 SGHTS, CDR2 YDEGEE. The CDR3 has 16 amino acids. CDR3 residues: CASSKYQGVGRNEQFF. Here the CDR3 DNA reads TGTGCCAGCAGCAAGTACCAGGGGGTGGGGCGGAATGAGCAGTTCTTC.

This chain uses TRBV4-2 with TRBJ1-4; D gene ambiguous. Per the germline V gene, CDR1 is LGHNA and CDR2 is YNFKEQ. CDR3 length: 16 residues. Trimming left V 1 base short and J 0 bases short, with 9 bases between. The CDR3 loop reads CASSQGNSATNEKLFF. Here the CDR3 DNA reads TGTGCCAGCAGCCAAGGAAACTCTGCAACTAATGAAAAACTGTTTTTT.

V gene TRBV7-9 combines with J gene TRBJ1-2; a possible D gene is TRBD1 (5 bases). V was trimmed by 2 bases and J by 0 bases, leaving 16 bases between them. In germline, CDR1 is SEHNR, CDR2 FQNEAQ (reference sequence). The CDR3 totals 17 residues. Here the CDR3 DNA reads TGTGCCAGCAGCTTAATGGTGGGGGGGACGACTAACTATGGCTACACCTTC. Translating gives CASSLMVGGTTNYGYTF.

V usage is TRBV6-4 and J usage is TRBJ2-7; 8 nucleotides align to TRBD2. Trimming cost V 4 bases and J 6 bases; bases outside gene matches: 26. Germline V lookup: CDR1 MRHNA, CDR2 SNTAGT. The CDR3 has 20 amino acids. The CDR3 here is CASSVCGGNLSRGRTPEQYF. The DNA of the CDR3 is TGTGCCAGCAGTGTATGCGGGGGGAACCTGTCTAGGGGTCGTACTCCCGAGCAGTACTTC.

This clone was detected only a few times. The V gene is TRBV6-1, the J gene TRBJ2-1; 8 bases align to TRBD2. Germline lookup yields CDR1 MNHNS and CDR2 SASEGT. CDR3 length equals 14 residues. V was clipped by 3 bases and J by 2 bases; unmatched bases: 0. CDR3: CASSERGAYNEQFF. The CDR3 bases are TGTGCCAGCAGTGAGCGGGGGGCCTACAATGAGCAGTTCTTC.

On this clone: Other DNA variants within this sample encode the same CDR3. J is TRBJ2-2 and V is TRBV29-1; 8 positions match TRBD1. CDR1 and CDR2 from the germline V gene are SQVTM and ANQGSEA. There are 13 residues in the CDR3. Trimming removed 3 bases from V and 5 bases from J; junction bases left unmatched: 2. The CDR3 loop reads CSVDRGRTGELFF. The CDR3 bases are TGCAGCGTTGACAGGGGGCGAACCGGGGAGCTGTTTTTT.

The V and J genes are TRBV15 and TRBJ2-5; D is ambiguous. This CDR3 is built from 13 residues. CDR1 and CDR2 from the germline V gene are LNHNV and YYDKDF (reference sequence). Trimming pared 0 bases from V and 3 bases from J, leaving 5 bases between. The CDR3 here is CATSRDPKETQYF. The DNA of the CDR3 is TGTGCCACCAGCAGAGATCCCAAAGAGACCCAGTACTTC.